The 21 T cell receptor beta chains in this list originate from one sample, sequenced in a study of blood T cell repertoires in COVID-19. Repertoires were generated with immunoSEQ multiplex PCR, while TCRdb's copy carries only in-frame clones and drops some. The table lists around 290,000 clones, approximately 90% of them singletons. The sequenced material came from peripheral blood. These TCRs come from a woman in her 30s with COVID-19, enrolled during active disease.

The rearrangement joins TRBV7-2 to TRBJ1-3; a weak D match, TRBD1 (5 bases). Trimming stripped 4 bases from V and 0 bases from J, with 13 bases between. Per germline, CDR1 SGHTA and CDR2 FQGNSA. The CDR3 contains 16 residues. CDR3 bases: TGTGCCAGCAGCTCGCCAGGGTCGAGCTCTGGAAACACCATATATTTT. This translates into CASSSPGSSSGNTIYF.

The chain recombines TRBV30 with TRBJ1-4; TRBD1 aligns across 9 bases. The CDR3 covers 16 residues. The J segment lost 4 bases and the V segment lost 5 bases, leaving 11 bases of the junction unmatched. CDR1 GTSNPN and CDR2 SVGIG come from the germline V gene (reference sequence). The CDR3 DNA sequence: TGTGCCTGGGGCTCCACTTTGACAGGGGGTAATGAAAAACTGTTTTTT. Amino acid sequence: CAWGSTLTGGNEKLFF.

This clone was picked up a small number of times. The chain carries TRBV18 and TRBJ2-1; 8 bases are shared with TRBD2. This CDR3 has 15 amino acids. Germline CDR1 KGHSH, CDR2 LQKENI. The trim removed 5 bases at V and 6 bases at J, leaving 9 bases unmatched. CDR3 in DNA: TGTGCCAGCTCAACCTCGCAGCTAGCGGGCAATGAGCAGTTCTTC. Amino acids: CASSTSQLAGNEQFF.

V gene TRBV19 combines with J gene TRBJ1-1; TRBD1 matches at 7 bases. The CDR3 covers 15 residues. V dropped 5 bases and J dropped 0; count of bases not matched to a gene: 6. From germline, CDR1 is LNHDA and CDR2 SQIVND (reference sequence). The CDR3, as DNA: TGTGCCAGTAGTGCCTCCGGGACAGTGAACACTGAAGCTTTCTTT. It translates to CASSASGTVNTEAFF.

This chain uses TRBV19 with TRBJ2-1; 14 bases map to TRBD2. With 7 bases clipped from V and 10 bases from J, the junction kept 9 bases outside the gene matches. Germline V gene sequence: CDR1 LNHDA, CDR2 SQIVND (reference sequence). This CDR3 has 15 amino acids. The DNA for the CDR3 is TGTGCCAGTACAACGACTAGCGGGAGGGCGGACGAGCAGTTCTTC. Its translation: CASTTTSGRADEQFF.

This clone was found a few times. The CDR3 protein is CSVGQMNTEAFF. The DNA of the CDR3 is TGCAGCGTTGGGCAGATGAACACTGAAGCTTTCTTT. V gene TRBV29-1 combines with J gene TRBJ1-1; no clear D gene. From germline, CDR1 is SQVTM and CDR2 ANQGSEA. The germline V and J ends were trimmed by 4 bases and 0 bases, with 6 bases remaining between them. CDR3 length: 12 amino acids.

The CDR3 sequence is CASSQDGGRGSGELFF. The CDR3 DNA reads TGTGCCAGCAGCCAAGATGGAGGGAGGGGGTCCGGGGAGCTGTTTTTT. The chain uses TRBV3-1 (or the pseudogene TRBV3-2) and TRBJ2-2; a possible D gene is TRBD2 (7 bases). The CDR3 is 16 amino acids. The V end was cut by 0 bases, the J end by 6 bases, with 14 bases between. Germline V gene sequence: CDR1 LGHDT, CDR2 YNNKEL (reference sequence).

This clone has just one count. The V gene is TRBV7-2, the J gene TRBJ1-2; 10 bases are a match to TRBD1. The CDR3 is 16 residues long. CDR1 is SGHTA, CDR2 FQGNSA, per germline. Trimming removed 0 bases from V and 7 bases from J; junction bases left unmatched: 8. The CDR3 loop reads CASSLANPGQGSGYTF. CDR3 nucleotide sequence: TGTGCCAGCAGCTTAGCCAACCCGGGACAGGGGTCTGGCTACACCTTC.

The chain couples TRBV19 to TRBJ2-7; 7 bases are shared with TRBD1. Germline V CDR1 and CDR2: LNHDA, SQIVND (reference sequence). The CDR3 has 15 amino acids. Trimming at V came to 5 bases and at J to 2 bases, leaving 9 bases not matched to a gene. The CDR3 DNA reads TGTGCCAGTAGTCAAAACAGGGGCCCCCCCTACGAGCAGTACTTC. It encodes CASSQNRGPPYEQYF.

The chain uses TRBV9 and TRBJ2-7, with 7 nucleotides matching TRBD2. CDR1 is SGDLS, CDR2 YYNGEE, per germline. This CDR3 comprises 13 residues. The V gene end was trimmed by 4 bases and the J gene end by 2 bases; junction bases not matched to a gene: 3. The CDR3 region has the DNA TGTGCCAGCAGCCCCCGGGGGGCCTACGAGCAGTACTTC. Amino acid sequence: CASSPRGAYEQYF.

The CDR3 DNA reads TGTGCCAGCAGTGCCAGCGGAGCCACGCGTTCCGGGGAGCTGTTTTTT. The encoded protein is CASSASGATRSGELFF. V and J are TRBV9 and TRBJ2-2; D possibly corresponds to TRBD2 (5 bases). Per the germline V gene, CDR1 is SGDLS and CDR2 is YYNGEE. Trimming stripped 5 bases from V and 6 bases from J, with 20 bases between. This CDR3 has 16 residues.

This chain links TRBV7-2 with TRBJ1-3, with 7 positions matching TRBD1. Germline loops: CDR1 SGHTA, CDR2 FQGNSA. V lost 4 bases, J lost 0 bases, and 6 bases stayed unmatched. The CDR3 is 16 amino acids. The CDR3 loop is CASSSGQISSGNTIYF. The DNA of the CDR3 is TGTGCCAGCAGCTCGGGACAGATTAGCTCTGGAAACACCATATATTTT.

The chain joins TRBV5-1 to TRBJ1-2, with 7 nucleotides matching TRBD1. Germline CDR1 is SGHRS and CDR2 is YFSETQ. Trimming took 4 bases from V and 6 from J; bases not matched to a gene: 12. The CDR3 has 15 amino acids. The DNA for the CDR3 is TGCGCCAGCAGCCCTTCTGGCGGGCAGGGGGATGGCTACACCTTC. It is translated as CASSPSGGQGDGYTF. Supplemented by reference TRBV5-1 and TRBJ1-2, the full variable domain reads KAGVTQTPRYLIKTRGQQVTLSCSPISGHRSVSWYQQTPGQGLQFLFEYFSETQRNKGNFPGRFSGRQFSNSRSEMNVSTLELGDSALYLCASSPSGGQGDGYTFGSGTRLTVV.

This clone came up once. The gene calls are TRBV20-1 and TRBJ1-5; D is unclear. Germline values: CDR1 DFQATT, CDR2 SNEGSKA (reference sequence). V lost 3 bases and J lost 8, with 14 bases in between. This CDR3 region has 13 residues. The CDR3 coding sequence is TGCAGTGCTAGTCGACAAGGAATGGAGCCCCAGCATTTT. The encoded protein is CSASRQGMEPQHF.

This clone appeared once. This chain connects TRBV5-5 to TRBJ1-6; no reliable D call. Germline V gene data show CDR1 as SGHKS and CDR2 as YYEKEE (reference sequence). Trimming shortened V by 0 bases and J by 10 bases, and 14 bases separated the two germline ends. The CDR3 loop spans 15 amino acids. In DNA form, the CDR3 reads TGTGCCAGCAGCTTGGGAGAAGCAAGAGGGTCACCCCTCCACTTT. The encoded protein is CASSLGEARGSPLHF.

The chain has TRBV19 and TRBJ2-1, with D perhaps matching TRBD1 (6 bases). With 3 bases removed from V and 14 bases from J, the gap between germline ends came to 17 bases. This CDR3 is built from 13 residues. Per germline, CDR1 LNHDA and CDR2 SQIVND (reference sequence). The CDR3 coding sequence is TGTGCCAGTAGTATGCAGGGGAATGCGTGGAAGTTCTTC. Translation gives CASSMQGNAWKFF.

The chain carries TRBV3-1 (or the pseudogene TRBV3-2) and TRBJ2-3, with 12 bases lining up with TRBD1. The CDR3 has 15 amino acids. V was clipped by 4 bases and J by 4 bases; unmatched bases: 3. Germline-derived CDR1 and CDR2 are LGHDT and YNNKEL (reference sequence). The CDR3 DNA sequence: TGTGCCAGCAGCCTCCGGGACAGGGGGCCAGATACGCAGTATTTT. It is translated as CASSLRDRGPDTQYF.

The chain couples TRBV10-3 to TRBJ1-1; tentative D call: TRBD1 (5 bases). V was cut by 5 bases and J by 9 bases, with 19 bases left in between. The CDR3 is 14 amino acids. Germline V gene data show CDR1 as ENHRY and CDR2 as SYGVKD. The DNA for the CDR3 is TGTGCCATCAGTACCTCCGGGGGGGAGAGCCAAGCTTTCTTT. Translated: CAISTSGGESQAFF.

The genes are TRBV4-1 and TRBJ2-2; TRBD2 matches 14 bases. CDR3 length: 20 amino acids. With 0 bases clipped from V and 3 bases from J, the junction kept 9 bases outside the gene matches. Germline V lookup: CDR1 MGHRA, CDR2 YSYEKL. The CDR3, as DNA: TGCGCCAGCAGCCAAGATCCCGGGACTAGCGGGAGAGTCTACACCGGGGAGCTGTTTTTT. Translating gives CASSQDPGTSGRVYTGELFF.

The V gene is TRBV14, the J gene TRBJ1-3; D gene ambiguous. V was clipped by 6 bases and J by 1 base, with 10 bases between them. CDR1 SGHDN and CDR2 FVKESK come from the germline V gene. This CDR3 contains 14 residues. Here the CDR3 reads CASSHPGSGNTIYF. The CDR3 DNA follows: TGTGCCAGCAGTCACCCGGGATCTGGAAACACCATATATTTT.

This chain joins TRBV5-8 and TRBJ1-2; D is perhaps TRBD1 (6 bases). CDR1 SGHTS and CDR2 YDEGEE come from the germline V gene. The CDR3 is 17 amino acids. V lost 2 bases and J lost 2, with 19 bases in between. CDR3 in DNA: TGTGCCAGCAGCTTCCCCCGCGACAGGACCCTAAACTATGGCTACACCTTC. Protein: CASSFPRDRTLNYGYTF.